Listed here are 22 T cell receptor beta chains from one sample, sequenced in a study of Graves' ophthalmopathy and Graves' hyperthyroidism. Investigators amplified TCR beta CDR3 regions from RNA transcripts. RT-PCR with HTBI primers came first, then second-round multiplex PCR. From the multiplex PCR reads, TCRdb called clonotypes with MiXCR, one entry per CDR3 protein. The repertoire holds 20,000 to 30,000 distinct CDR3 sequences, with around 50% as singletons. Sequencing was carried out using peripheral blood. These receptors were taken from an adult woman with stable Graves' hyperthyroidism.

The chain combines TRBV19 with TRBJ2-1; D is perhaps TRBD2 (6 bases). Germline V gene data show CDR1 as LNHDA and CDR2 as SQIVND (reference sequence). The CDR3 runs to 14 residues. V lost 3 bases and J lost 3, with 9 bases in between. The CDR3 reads CASSISGLYNEQFF. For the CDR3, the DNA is TGTGCCAGTAGTATTTCGGGACTCTACAATGAGCAGTTCTTC.

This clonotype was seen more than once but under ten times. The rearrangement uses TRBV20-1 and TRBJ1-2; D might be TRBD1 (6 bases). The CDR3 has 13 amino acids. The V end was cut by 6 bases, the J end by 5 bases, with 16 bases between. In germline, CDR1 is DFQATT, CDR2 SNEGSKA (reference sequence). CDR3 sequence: CSAFWTESYGYTF. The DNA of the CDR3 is TGCAGTGCCTTTTGGACAGAGTCGTATGGCTACACCTTC.

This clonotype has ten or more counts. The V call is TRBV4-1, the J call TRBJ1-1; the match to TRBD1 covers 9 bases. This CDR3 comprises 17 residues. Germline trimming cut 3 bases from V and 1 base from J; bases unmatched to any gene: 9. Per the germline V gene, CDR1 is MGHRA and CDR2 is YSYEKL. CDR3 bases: TGCGCCAGCAGCCATAGGGGGACAGGGAAAAAGAACACTGAAGCTTTCTTT. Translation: CASSHRGTGKKNTEAFF.

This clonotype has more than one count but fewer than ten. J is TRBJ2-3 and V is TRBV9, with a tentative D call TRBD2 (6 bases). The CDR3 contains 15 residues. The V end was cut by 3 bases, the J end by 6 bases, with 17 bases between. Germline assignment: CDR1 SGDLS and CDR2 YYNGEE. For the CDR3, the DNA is TGTGCCAGCAGCGCCTGGACGGCTAGCGCTGATACGCAGTATTTT. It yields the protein CASSAWTASADTQYF.

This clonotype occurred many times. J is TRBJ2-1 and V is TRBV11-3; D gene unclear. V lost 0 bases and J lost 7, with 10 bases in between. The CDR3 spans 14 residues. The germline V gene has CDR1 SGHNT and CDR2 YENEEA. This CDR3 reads CASSLEYDNNEQFF. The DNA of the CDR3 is TGTGCCAGCAGCTTAGAGTACGATAATAATGAGCAGTTCTTC. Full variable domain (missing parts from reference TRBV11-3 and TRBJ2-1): EAGVVQSPRYKIIEKKQPVAFWCNPISGHNTLYWYLQNLGQGPELLIRYENEEAVDDSQLPKDRFSAERLKGVDSTLKIQPAELGDSAVYLCASSLEYDNNEQFFGPGTRLTVL.

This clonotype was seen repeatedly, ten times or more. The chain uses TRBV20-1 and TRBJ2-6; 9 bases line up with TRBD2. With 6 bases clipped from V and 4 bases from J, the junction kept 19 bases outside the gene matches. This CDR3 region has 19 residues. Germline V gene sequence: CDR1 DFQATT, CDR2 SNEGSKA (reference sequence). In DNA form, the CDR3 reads TGCAGTGCCCCAAGGGCCTCAGCGGGAGGCCGGGGGGGGGCCAACGTCCTGACTTTC. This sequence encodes CSAPRASAGGRGGANVLTF.

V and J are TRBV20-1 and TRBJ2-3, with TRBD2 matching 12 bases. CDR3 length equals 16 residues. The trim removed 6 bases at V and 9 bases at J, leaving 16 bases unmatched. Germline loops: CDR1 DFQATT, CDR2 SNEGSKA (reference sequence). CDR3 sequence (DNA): TGCAGTGCAAAACCTCTAGCGGGAGGGCCCACGGGCACGCAGTATTTT. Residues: CSAKPLAGGPTGTQYF.

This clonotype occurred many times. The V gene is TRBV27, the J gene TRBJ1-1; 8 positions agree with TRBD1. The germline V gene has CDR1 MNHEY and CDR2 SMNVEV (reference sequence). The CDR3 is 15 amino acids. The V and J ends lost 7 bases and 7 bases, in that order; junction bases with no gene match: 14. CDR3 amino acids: CASKSRGHGMGEAFF. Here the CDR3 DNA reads TGTGCCAGCAAGTCCAGGGGGCACGGGATGGGTGAAGCTTTCTTT.

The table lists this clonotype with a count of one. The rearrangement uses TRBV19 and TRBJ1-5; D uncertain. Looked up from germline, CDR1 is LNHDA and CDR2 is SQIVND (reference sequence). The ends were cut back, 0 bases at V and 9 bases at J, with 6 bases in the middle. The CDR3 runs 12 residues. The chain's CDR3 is CASSIEGRPQHF. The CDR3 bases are TGTGCCAGTAGTATAGAAGGCCGGCCCCAGCATTTT.

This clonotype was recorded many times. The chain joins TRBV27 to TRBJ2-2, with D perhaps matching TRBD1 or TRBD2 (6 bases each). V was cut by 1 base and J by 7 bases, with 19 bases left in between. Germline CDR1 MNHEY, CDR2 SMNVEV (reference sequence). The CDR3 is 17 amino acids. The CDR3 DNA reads TGTGCCAGCAGTTTATACTCGGGACTCCAACAGGGCGGGGAGCTGTTTTTT. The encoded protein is CASSLYSGLQQGGELFF.

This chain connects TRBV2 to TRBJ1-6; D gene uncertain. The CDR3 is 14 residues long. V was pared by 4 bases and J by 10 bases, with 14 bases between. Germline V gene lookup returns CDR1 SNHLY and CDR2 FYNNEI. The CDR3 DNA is TGTGCCAGCAGTGGTTCTGGAGCCGAATCACCCCTCCACTTT. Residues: CASSGSGAESPLHF. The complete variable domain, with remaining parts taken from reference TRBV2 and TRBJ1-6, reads EPEVTQTPSHQVTQMGQEVILRCVPISNHLYFYWYRQILGQKVEFLVSFYNNEISEKSEIFDDQFSVERPDGSNFTLKIRSTKLEDSAMYFCASSGSGAESPLHFGNGTRLTVT.

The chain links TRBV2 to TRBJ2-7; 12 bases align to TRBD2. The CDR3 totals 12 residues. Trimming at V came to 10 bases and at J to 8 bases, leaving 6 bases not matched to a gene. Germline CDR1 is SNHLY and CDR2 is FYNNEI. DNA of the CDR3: TGTGCCACCCGACTAGCGGGAGATCAGCAGTACTTC. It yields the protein CATRLAGDQQYF. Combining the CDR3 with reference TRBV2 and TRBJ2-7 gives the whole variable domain EPEVTQTPSHQVTQMGQEVILRCVPISNHLYFYWYRQILGQKVEFLVSFYNNEISEKSEIFDDQFSVERPDGSNFTLKIRSTKLEDSAMYFCATRLAGDQQYFGPGTRLTVT.

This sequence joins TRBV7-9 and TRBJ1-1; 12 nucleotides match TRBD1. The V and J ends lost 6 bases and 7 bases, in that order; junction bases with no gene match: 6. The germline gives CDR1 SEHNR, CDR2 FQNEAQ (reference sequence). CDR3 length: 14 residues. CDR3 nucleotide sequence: TGTGCCAGCAGAATGGGACAGGGGGCCGATGAAGCTTTCTTT. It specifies CASRMGQGADEAFF.

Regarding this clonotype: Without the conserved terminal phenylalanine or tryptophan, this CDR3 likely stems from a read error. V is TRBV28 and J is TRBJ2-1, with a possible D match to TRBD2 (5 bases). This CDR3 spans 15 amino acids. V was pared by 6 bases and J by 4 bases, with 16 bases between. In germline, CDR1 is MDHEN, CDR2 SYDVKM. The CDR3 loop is CASRPDPGGYNEQFL. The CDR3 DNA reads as TGTGCCAGCAGACCTGACCCGGGCGGGTACAATGAGCAGTTCCTC.

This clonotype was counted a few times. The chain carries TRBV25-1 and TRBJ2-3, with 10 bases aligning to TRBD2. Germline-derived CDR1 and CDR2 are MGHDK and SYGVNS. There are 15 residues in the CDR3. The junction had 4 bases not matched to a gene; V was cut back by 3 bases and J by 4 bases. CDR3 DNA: TGTGCCAGCAGTGATCATCTAGCGGGAGCAGATACGCAGTATTTT. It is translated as CASSDHLAGADTQYF.

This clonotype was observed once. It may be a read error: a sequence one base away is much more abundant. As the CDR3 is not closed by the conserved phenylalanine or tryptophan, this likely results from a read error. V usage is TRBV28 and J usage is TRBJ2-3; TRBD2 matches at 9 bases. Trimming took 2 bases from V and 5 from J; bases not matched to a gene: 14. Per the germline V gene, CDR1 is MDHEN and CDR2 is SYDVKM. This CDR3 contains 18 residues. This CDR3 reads CASSLARTSEKRGDTQYS. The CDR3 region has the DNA TGTGCCAGCAGTTTAGCGCGGACTAGCGAAAAGAGGGGAGATACGCAGTATTCT.

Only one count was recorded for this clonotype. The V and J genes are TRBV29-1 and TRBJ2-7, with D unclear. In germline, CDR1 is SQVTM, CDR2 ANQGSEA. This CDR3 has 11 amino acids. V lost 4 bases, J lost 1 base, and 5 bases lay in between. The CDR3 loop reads CSVAESYEQYF. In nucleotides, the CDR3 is TGCAGCGTTGCAGAATCCTACGAGCAGTACTTC.

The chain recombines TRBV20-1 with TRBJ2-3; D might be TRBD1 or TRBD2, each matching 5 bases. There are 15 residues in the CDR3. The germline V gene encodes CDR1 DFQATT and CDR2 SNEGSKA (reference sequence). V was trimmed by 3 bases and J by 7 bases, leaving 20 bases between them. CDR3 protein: CSARRDDNALNTQYF. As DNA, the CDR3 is TGCAGTGCTAGGAGGGACGACAACGCGTTAAATACGCAGTATTTT.

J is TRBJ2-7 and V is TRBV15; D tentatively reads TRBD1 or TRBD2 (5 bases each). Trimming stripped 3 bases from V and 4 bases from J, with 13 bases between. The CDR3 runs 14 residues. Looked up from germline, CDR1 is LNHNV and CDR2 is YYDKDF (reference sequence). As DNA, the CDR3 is TGTGCCACCAGCAGCGGGGCCCTAGCATACGAGCAGTACTTC. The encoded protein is CATSSGALAYEQYF.

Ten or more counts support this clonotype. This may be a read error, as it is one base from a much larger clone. CDR3 nucleotide sequence: TGTGCCATAGGCAGGGCGGTTACTGAAGCTTTCTTT. Translating it yields CAIGRAVTEAFF. The chain recombines TRBV6-5 with TRBJ1-1; the D gene is possibly TRBD1 (5 bases). V dropped 10 bases and J dropped 5 bases, with 14 bases sitting between them. This CDR3 spans 12 amino acids. Germline CDR1 and CDR2: MNHEY and SVGAGI.

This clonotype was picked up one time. CDR3 protein: CSARRASGTNEKLFF. The CDR3 DNA reads as TGCAGTGCTAGACGGGCTAGCGGGACTAATGAAAAACTGTTTTTT. The rearrangement uses TRBV20-1 and TRBJ1-4; D gene ambiguous. Looked up from germline, CDR1 is DFQATT and CDR2 is SNEGSKA (reference sequence). The CDR3 spans 15 residues. Trimming removed 2 bases at V and 2 bases at J, with 12 bases between.

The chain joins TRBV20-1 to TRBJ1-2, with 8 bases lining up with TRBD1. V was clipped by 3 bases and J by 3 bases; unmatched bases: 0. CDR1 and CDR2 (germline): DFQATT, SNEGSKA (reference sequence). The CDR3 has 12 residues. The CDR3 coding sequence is TGCAGTGCTAGGGACAGGGACTATGGCTACACCTTC. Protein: CSARDRDYGYTF.